The 4 T cell receptor beta chains reported below all come from one sample, sequenced in a study of T-cell reconstitution after alpha-beta-depleted transplantation in children. Construction of the TCRbeta library involved unique molecular identifiers. One entry per CDR3 protein, called by TCRdb with MiXCR from the PCR reads. This sample has 100,000 to 120,000 distinct CDR3 sequences, with almost 6.5% found just once. The sequenced sample was PBMCs, mostly from graft donor cells, obtained 360 days after TCRalphabeta/CD19-depleted stem cell transplant. The source of these receptors is a male patient aged 2 to 9 who had a stem cell transplant for acute lymphoblastic leukemia, so the T cells may come from the graft donor.

This clonotype was observed at least ten times. This sequence joins TRBV20-1 and TRBJ2-5; tentatively, D is TRBD2 (5 bases). The V and J ends lost 0 bases and 5 bases respectively, with 13 bases between them. Germline CDR1 is DFQATT and CDR2 is SNEGSKA (reference sequence). The CDR3 runs to 14 residues. The CDR3 DNA sequence: TGCAGTGCTAGAGATGGAATACGGAGGGAGACCCAGTACTTC. The encoded protein is CSARDGIRRETQYF.

The sample holds a few counts of this clonotype. This chain connects TRBV5-1 to TRBJ2-1; TRBD2 agrees at 8 bases. The CDR3 runs 15 residues. The germline gives CDR1 SGHRS, CDR2 YFSETQ. Germline trimming cut 7 bases from V and 6 bases from J; bases unmatched to any gene: 12. The DNA for the CDR3 is TGCGCCAGCCGGGGGGAGCGGGGGACTTTCAATGAGCAGTTCTTC. Translation: CASRGERGTFNEQFF.

This clonotype appeared a few times. In DNA form, the CDR3 reads TGTGCCATCAGTGAGCACAGGGAGGCCGAGCAGTACTTC. Translation gives CAISEHREAEQYF. This chain uses TRBV10-3 with TRBJ2-7, with D perhaps matching TRBD1 or TRBD2 (6 bases each). V shed 2 bases and J shed 6 bases, with 11 bases lying between them. CDR3 size: 13 residues. The germline V gene encodes CDR1 ENHRY and CDR2 SYGVKD.

This clonotype has more than one count but fewer than ten. V gene TRBV7-9 combines with J gene TRBJ1-2, with TRBD1 matching over 9 bases. Germline CDR1 reads SEHNR; CDR2 reads FQNEAQ (reference sequence). V gave up 3 bases and J gave up 6 bases; unmatched junction bases: 8. The CDR3 has 15 residues. CDR3 DNA: TGTGCCAGCAGCTTTGGACAGGGGTATGTTGATGGCTACACCTTC. Translated: CASSFGQGYVDGYTF.